These 18 T cell receptor beta chains were all obtained from the same sample, sequenced in a study of blood T cell repertoires in COVID-19. Profiling relied on immunoSEQ multiplex PCR, and the TCRdb table lists in-frame clones only, not all of them. The table lists 65,000 or so clones, about 81% of them singletons. What was sequenced was peripheral blood. These receptors all come from a man older than 75 with acute or convalescent COVID-19.

The V call is TRBV2, the J call TRBJ1-2, with a possible D match to TRBD1 (5 bases). CDR3 size: 14 residues. Per the germline V gene, CDR1 is SNHLY and CDR2 is FYNNEI. V lost 9 bases, J lost 4 bases, and 18 bases lay in between. The CDR3 sequence: CASAGAGVTYGYTF. In nucleotides, the CDR3 is TGTGCCAGTGCCGGGGCGGGGGTTACCTATGGCTACACCTTC.

This clone came up once. This chain uses TRBV7-8 with TRBJ1-1; D is unclear. Trimming took 0 bases from V and 6 from J, leaving 8 bases between them. Germline CDR1 is SGHVS and CDR2 is FQNEAQ. There are 13 residues in the CDR3. CDR3 DNA: TGTGCCAGCAGCTTAGCGGCAGAATCTGAAGCTTTCTTT. Its protein is CASSLAAESEAFF. Looking up the rest from reference TRBV7-8 and TRBJ1-1 gives the full variable domain: GAGVSQSPRYKVAKRGQDVALRCDPISGHVSLFWYQQALGQGPEFLTYFQNEAQLDKSGLPSDRFFAERPEGSVSTLKIQRTQQEDSAVYLCASSLAAESEAFFGQGTRLTVV.

The V and J genes are TRBV5-1 and TRBJ1-4, with D perhaps TRBD1 (5 bases). V lost 2 bases and J 7 bases, leaving 15 bases between the germline ends. The CDR3 is made up of 15 amino acids. Per germline, CDR1 SGHRS and CDR2 YFSETQ. The CDR3 nucleotides are TGCGCCAGCAGCTTAAGGGGTGTCGGTGGTGAAAAACTGTTTTTT. Its translation: CASSLRGVGGEKLFF.

This chain uses TRBV5-6 with TRBJ1-2; D may be TRBD1 (5 bases). CDR3 length: 14 residues. Between the trimmed V and J ends, which lost 2 bases and 10 bases, there was a span of 18 bases. Germline CDR1 reads SGHDT; CDR2 reads YYEEEE. CDR3 amino acids: CASSFRVSAADYTF. CDR3 nucleotide sequence: TGTGCCAGCAGCTTCAGGGTATCGGCGGCTGACTACACCTTC.

V and J are TRBV7-9 and TRBJ2-2, with TRBD2 matching 8 bases. The length of the CDR3 is 16 residues. Germline V lookup: CDR1 SEHNR, CDR2 FQNEAQ (reference sequence). With V trimmed by 3 bases and J by 9 bases, 12 bases remained unmatched. The CDR3 bases are TGTGCCAGCAGCTTGATCGCGGGGGGAACTCCCCGGGAGCTGTTTTTT. This translates into CASSLIAGGTPRELFF. Full variable domain (rest looked up from reference TRBV7-9 and TRBJ2-2): DTGVSQNPRHKITKRGQNVTFRCDPISEHNRLYWYRQTLGQGPEFLTYFQNEAQLEKSRLLSDRFSAERPKGSFSTLEIQRTEQGDSAMYLCASSLIAGGTPRELFFGEGSRLTVL.

The chain links TRBV11-1 to TRBJ2-7, with TRBD2 matching over 7 bases. Germline loops: CDR1 SGHAT, CDR2 FQDESV (reference sequence). The J segment lost 2 bases and the V segment lost 5 bases, leaving 3 bases of the junction unmatched. This CDR3 region has 13 residues. The CDR3 spells CASSREETYEQYF. The CDR3 DNA is TGTGCCAGCAGCCGGGAGGAGACCTACGAGCAGTACTTC.

The chain is built from TRBV5-4 and TRBJ1-4; 7 bases agree with TRBD1. V dropped 3 bases and J dropped 7; count of bases not matched to a gene: 9. Germline CDR1 reads SGHNT; CDR2 reads YYREEE (reference sequence). This CDR3 is 15 amino acids long. In nucleotides, the CDR3 is TGTGCCAGCAGCTCTCGACAGGGCCATGGTGAAAAACTGTTTTTT. This gives the protein CASSSRQGHGEKLFF.

The rearrangement joins TRBV5-1 to TRBJ1-5; TRBD1 agrees at 7 bases. The CDR3 is 14 residues long. V lost 4 bases to trimming and J lost 3 bases; unmatched junction nucleotides: 4. CDR1 and CDR2 from the germline V gene are SGHRS and YFSETQ. The CDR3 coding sequence is TGCGCCAGCAGCACCGGACAGGTCAATCAGCCCCAGCATTTT. Amino acid sequence: CASSTGQVNQPQHF.

The CDR3, as DNA: TGTGCCAGCAGTCGGGACAGCGGACCGAATTCACCCCTCCACTTT. It specifies CASSRDSGPNSPLHF. This chain links TRBV5-5 with TRBJ1-6, with 7 bases that match TRBD1. V gave up 5 bases and J gave up 7 bases; unmatched junction bases: 9. The CDR3 covers 15 residues. The germline V gene has CDR1 SGHKS and CDR2 YYEKEE (reference sequence).

This chain connects TRBV11-2 to TRBJ1-4; D may be TRBD1 (5 bases). Germline V gene sequence: CDR1 SGHAT, CDR2 FQNNGV. The V and J ends lost 2 bases and 6 bases respectively, with 7 bases between them. This CDR3 is 13 amino acids long. The CDR3 DNA reads as TGTGCCAGCAGCTTAACAGGCTATGAAAAACTGTTTTTT. It encodes CASSLTGYEKLFF.

The J gene is TRBJ1-2, the V gene TRBV5-1; 7 bases are shared with TRBD1. The V gene end was trimmed by 4 bases and the J gene end by 4 bases; junction bases not matched to a gene: 7. The CDR3 covers 14 residues. Germline V lookup: CDR1 SGHRS, CDR2 YFSETQ. The CDR3 spells CASSTPGQSYGYTF. Here the CDR3 DNA reads TGCGCCAGCAGCACGCCGGGACAGAGCTATGGCTACACCTTC. The complete variable domain, with remaining parts taken from reference TRBV5-1 and TRBJ1-2, reads KAGVTQTPRYLIKTRGQQVTLSCSPISGHRSVSWYQQTPGQGLQFLFEYFSETQRNKGNFPGRFSGRQFSNSRSEMNVSTLELGDSALYLCASSTPGQSYGYTFGSGTRLTVV.

The chain carries TRBV6-2 or TRBV6-3 and TRBJ1-1; D is perhaps TRBD1 (5 bases). The V gene's germline CDR1 is MNHEY and CDR2 SVGEGT. The CDR3 loop spans 11 amino acids. The V end was cut by 2 bases, the J end by 8 bases, with 6 bases between. The CDR3 loop reads CASSYGGEAFF. The CDR3 DNA sequence: TGTGCCAGCAGTTACGGGGGGGAAGCTTTCTTT.

CDR3 protein: CASSTQDNQPQHF. CDR3 coding DNA: TGTGCCAGTAGTACTCAGGACAATCAGCCCCAGCATTTT. The chain couples TRBV19 to TRBJ1-5; D is undetermined. Germline V gene lookup returns CDR1 LNHDA and CDR2 SQIVND (reference sequence). This CDR3 contains 13 residues. V lost 4 bases, J lost 3 bases, and 7 bases lay in between.

This chain uses TRBV19 with TRBJ1-4; 8 nucleotides match TRBD1. The V gene end was trimmed by 1 base and the J gene end by 8 bases; junction bases not matched to a gene: 15. The CDR3 spans 18 residues. The germline CDR1 and CDR2 sequences are LNHDA and SQIVND (reference sequence). In DNA form, the CDR3 reads TGTGCCAGTAGTATAGCCCTTGGACAGGGTGAGGGAGGCGAAAAACTGTTTTTT. Translated: CASSIALGQGEGGEKLFF.

This chain uses TRBV11-2 with TRBJ1-2, with D perhaps matching TRBD1 (5 bases). The CDR3 runs to 14 residues. The germline gives CDR1 SGHAT, CDR2 FQNNGV. The V and J ends lost 8 bases and 2 bases respectively, with 15 bases between them. In DNA, the CDR3 is TGTGCCAGCTCCTCCGCGGGACTCAACTATGGCTACACCTTC. Amino acids: CASSSAGLNYGYTF.

V gene TRBV3-1 (or the pseudogene TRBV3-2) combines with J gene TRBJ2-7, with 9 bases identical to TRBD1. V shed 4 bases, J shed 3 bases, and the junction held 4 bases outside the gene matches. Per germline, CDR1 LGHDT and CDR2 YNNKEL (reference sequence). The CDR3 sequence is 14 residues long. CDR3 in amino acids: CASSLGQGLYEQYF. The CDR3 region has the DNA TGTGCCAGCAGCCTGGGACAGGGTCTCTACGAGCAGTACTTC.

V gene TRBV7-8 combines with J gene TRBJ1-3; D perhaps matches TRBD1 (6 bases). Trimming left V 1 base short and J 4 bases short, with 11 bases between. Germline V gene lookup returns CDR1 SGHVS and CDR2 FQNEAQ. The CDR3 consists of 15 residues. As DNA, the CDR3 is TGTGCCAGCAGCTTAGACAGGGATGGAGGAAACACCATATATTTT. Translation: CASSLDRDGGNTIYF.

This chain uses TRBV10-3 with TRBJ1-2; the D is unclear. The V end was cut by 2 bases, the J end by 3 bases, with 19 bases between. Germline CDR1 ENHRY, CDR2 SYGVKD. CDR3 length: 17 amino acids. This chain's CDR3 is CAISEKTPGSKYYGYTF. For the CDR3, the DNA is TGTGCCATCAGTGAGAAAACTCCGGGATCCAAGTACTATGGCTACACCTTC.